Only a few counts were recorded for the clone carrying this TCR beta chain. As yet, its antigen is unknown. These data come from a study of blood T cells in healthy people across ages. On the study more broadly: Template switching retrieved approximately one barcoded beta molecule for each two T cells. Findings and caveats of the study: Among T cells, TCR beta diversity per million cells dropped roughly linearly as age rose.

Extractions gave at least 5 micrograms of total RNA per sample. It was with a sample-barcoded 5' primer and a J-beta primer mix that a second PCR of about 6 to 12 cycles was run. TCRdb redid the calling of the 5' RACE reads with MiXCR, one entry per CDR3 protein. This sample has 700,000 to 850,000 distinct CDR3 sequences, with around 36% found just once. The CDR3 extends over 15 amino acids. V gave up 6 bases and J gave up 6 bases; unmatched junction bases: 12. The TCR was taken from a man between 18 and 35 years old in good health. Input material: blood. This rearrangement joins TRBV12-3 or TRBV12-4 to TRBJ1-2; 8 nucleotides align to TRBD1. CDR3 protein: CASSPLDRGQDGYTF. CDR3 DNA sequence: TGTGCCAGCAGCCCCCTAGACAGGGGCCAGGATGGCTACACCTTC.